Shown below are 17 T cell receptor beta chains from a single sample sequenced in a study of beta chain features in type 1 diabetes. The entirety of the isolated RNA underwent reverse transcription, so expressed TCRB transcripts were sequenced. Profiling relied on immunoSEQ multiplex PCR, and the TCRdb table lists in-frame clones only, not all of them. The repertoire consists of 400,000 to 500,000 clones, with about 15% occurring once and the leading ten covering around 0.039%. The sequenced sample consisted of naive CD4+ T cells from blood. The receptors here all came from a young man in good health.

The chain employs TRBV18 and TRBJ2-1, with D possibly TRBD1 on 5 matching bases. With 4 bases removed from V and 5 bases from J, the gap between germline ends came to 9 bases. Germline loops: CDR1 KGHSH, CDR2 LQKENI. The CDR3 is 13 residues long. As DNA, the CDR3 is TGTGCCAGCTCACGGGGCAGCGACAATGAGCAGTTCTTC. Its protein is CASSRGSDNEQFF.

The genes are TRBV2 and TRBJ2-5; D not certain. V gave up 3 bases and J gave up 5 bases, with 13 bases separating them. Germline values: CDR1 SNHLY, CDR2 FYNNEI. This CDR3 is built from 14 residues. The DNA for the CDR3 is TGTGCCAGCAGTGATCCGGTGATAAGGGAGACCCAGTACTTC. Its translation: CASSDPVIRETQYF.

With regard to this clone: This same CDR3 is encoded by further DNA sequences in the sample. The J gene is TRBJ1-1, the V gene TRBV7-2, with unresolved D. Between the trimmed V and J ends, which lost 4 bases and 0 bases, there was a span of 9 bases. Germline CDR1 and CDR2: SGHTA and FQGNSA. This CDR3 has 14 amino acids. DNA of the CDR3: TGTGCCAGCAGCTCCAGGACCGTGAACACTGAAGCTTTCTTT. It yields the protein CASSSRTVNTEAFF.

J is TRBJ2-1 and V is TRBV25-1; D not resolved. CDR3 size: 12 residues. Trimming cost V 0 bases and J 9 bases, with 6 bases left between them. Germline values: CDR1 MGHDK, CDR2 SYGVNS. The CDR3 region is CASSEYPAEQFF. CDR3 DNA sequence: TGTGCCAGCAGTGAATACCCTGCTGAGCAGTTCTTC.

This clone was detected a few times. V usage is TRBV7-2 and J usage is TRBJ2-7; D gene unclear. V was clipped by 4 bases and J by 2 bases, with 12 bases between them. From germline, CDR1 is SGHTA and CDR2 FQGNSA. CDR3 length: 14 residues. In DNA, the CDR3 is TGTGCCAGCAGCTCCCTAGGCAGTCCCTACGAGCAGTACTTC. Translation: CASSSLGSPYEQYF.

This chain connects TRBV5-4 to TRBJ1-1; no reliable D call. CDR1 SGHNT and CDR2 YYREEE come from the germline V gene (reference sequence). This CDR3 has 14 residues. Trimming stripped 7 bases from V and 4 bases from J, with 17 bases between. CDR3 loop: CASSPALAGTEAFF. Here the CDR3 DNA reads TGTGCCAGCTCACCCGCCCTGGCTGGCACTGAAGCTTTCTTT.

This chain joins TRBV19 and TRBJ2-5, with 8 bases lining up with TRBD1. CDR3 size: 15 residues. V was pared by 3 bases and J by 6 bases, with 9 bases of the junction left unmatched. Looked up from germline, CDR1 is LNHDA and CDR2 is SQIVND (reference sequence). The CDR3 loop reads CASSIEAGGVKTQYF. CDR3 nucleotides: TGTGCCAGTAGTATTGAGGCAGGGGGCGTAAAGACCCAGTACTTC.

This clone was seen a handful of times. This sequence joins TRBV5-6 and TRBJ2-5; D call uncertain. V was trimmed by 0 bases and J by 0 bases, leaving 9 bases between them. Germline CDR1 is SGHDT and CDR2 is YYEEEE. The CDR3 has 15 amino acids. CDR3 sequence: CASSLVGRHQETQYF. Here the CDR3 DNA reads TGTGCCAGCAGCTTGGTGGGCAGACACCAAGAGACCCAGTACTTC. The complete variable domain, with remaining parts taken from reference TRBV5-6 and TRBJ2-5, reads DAGVTQSPTHLIKTRGQQVTLRCSPKSGHDTVSWYQQALGQGPQFIFQYYEEEERQRGNFPDRFSGHQFPNYSSELNVNALLLGDSALYLCASSLVGRHQETQYFGPGTRLLVL.

This clone appeared many times. The chain recombines TRBV14 with TRBJ2-1; unclear D gene. Germline CDR1 and CDR2: SGHDN and FVKESK. V gave up 0 bases and J gave up 10 bases, with 13 bases separating them. The CDR3 totals 14 residues. CDR3 residues: CASSQEVRVGEQFF. CDR3 DNA sequence: TGTGCCAGCAGCCAAGAAGTGCGAGTGGGGGAGCAGTTCTTC.

The rearrangement links TRBV9 to TRBJ1-2; weak D call: TRBD1 (5 bases). Looked up from germline, CDR1 is SGDLS and CDR2 is YYNGEE. The CDR3 totals 16 residues. The V and J ends lost 2 bases and 4 bases respectively, with 18 bases between them. The CDR3 sequence is CASSVSPRTRSYGYTF. The CDR3 DNA follows: TGTGCCAGCAGCGTGTCCCCCCGGACAAGGTCCTATGGCTACACCTTC. The full variable domain, rest sourced from reference TRBV9 and TRBJ1-2, is DSGVTQTPKHLITATGQRVTLRCSPRSGDLSVYWYQQSLDQGLQFLIQYYNGEERAKGNILERFSAQQFPDLHSELNLSSLELGDSALYFCASSVSPRTRSYGYTFGSGTRLTVV.

This clone was counted a few times. The CDR3 bases are TGCGCCAGCAGCCAATCGCCCGCGTCGGGTTTTAGCAATGCCTACAATGAGCAGTTCTTC. It encodes CASSQSPASGFSNAYNEQFF. V and J are TRBV4-3 and TRBJ2-1; D ambiguous. CDR1 LGHNA and CDR2 YSLEER come from the germline V gene. The V gene lost 2 bases and the J gene lost 2 bases, with 25 bases spanning the gap. The CDR3 consists of 20 residues.

This clone was seen more than once but under ten times. The chain carries TRBV28 and TRBJ2-7, with D unclear. The V and J ends lost 6 bases and 6 bases respectively, with 9 bases between them. Germline CDR1 reads MDHEN; CDR2 reads SYDVKM. The CDR3 sequence is 11 residues long. CDR3 bases: TGTGCCAGCAGGTCCACCCTCGAGCAGTACGTC. Translating gives CASRSTLEQYV.

A few counts support this clone. The V and J genes are TRBV5-4 and TRBJ1-1; 7 positions match TRBD1. Per the germline V gene, CDR1 is SGHNT and CDR2 is YYREEE (reference sequence). This CDR3 contains 13 residues. The ends lost 1 base at V and 8 bases at J; junction bases unmatched: 5. The CDR3, as DNA: TGTGCCAGCAGCTTGTGGTCAGGGGGAGAAGCTTTCTTT. Translation: CASSLWSGGEAFF.

The chain recombines TRBV4-1 with TRBJ2-1; no reliable D call. The V and J ends lost 0 bases and 3 bases respectively, with 12 bases between them. The CDR3 is made up of 16 amino acids. CDR1 and CDR2 (germline): MGHRA, YSYEKL. In DNA, the CDR3 is TGCGCCAGCAGCCAAGAGACGGCGAGAGACTACAATGAGCAGTTCTTC. Protein product: CASSQETARDYNEQFF.

This clone has only one observation. The V gene is TRBV15, the J gene TRBJ1-2; a possible D gene is TRBD1 (5 bases). V was pared by 0 bases and J by 8 bases, with 10 bases between. Germline CDR1 LNHNV, CDR2 YYDKDF (reference sequence). The CDR3 covers 13 residues. In DNA form, the CDR3 reads TGTGCCACCAGCAGAGACAGGGCGTACGGCTACACCTTC. It encodes CATSRDRAYGYTF. Variable domain in full (rest from reference TRBV15 and TRBJ1-2): DAMVIQNPRYQVTQFGKPVTLSCSQTLNHNVMYWYQQKSSQAPKLLFHYYDKDFNNEADTPDNFQSRRPNTSFCFLDIRSPGLGDTAMYLCATSRDRAYGYTFGSGTRLTVV.

This clone was detected a few times. CDR3 DNA: TGTGCCACCAGCGAAGACAGTTTCTACGAGCAGTACGTC. This encodes CATSEDSFYEQYV. The chain recombines TRBV15 with TRBJ2-7; D possibly corresponds to TRBD1 (5 bases). V was pared by 5 bases and J by 3 bases, with 11 bases between. The CDR3 runs to 13 residues. The germline V gene has CDR1 LNHNV and CDR2 YYDKDF (reference sequence).

The chain has TRBV9 and TRBJ2-1, with 11 positions matching TRBD2. With V trimmed by 2 bases and J by 10 bases, 5 bases remained unmatched. CDR3 length: 14 residues. CDR1 is SGDLS, CDR2 YYNGEE, per germline. CDR3 nucleotides: TGTGCCAGCAGCGTTGTGACTAGCGGGGCCGAGCAGTTCTTC. Translated, it gives CASSVVTSGAEQFF.